This T cell receptor (beta chain) derives from a study of OX40 agonist ivuxolimab in advanced cancers. At the level of the study: Ivuxolimab is a fully human IgG2 antibody that activates OX40 (CD134).

This CDR3 contains 13 residues. CDR1 and CDR2 from the germline V gene are LNHDA and SQIVND (reference sequence). V shed 8 bases and J 3 bases; nucleotides not matched to a gene: 6. Study-wide results and caveats: Compared with others, partial responders at 0.1-3.0 mg/kg displayed clonal expansion among the lowest. Low normalized clonal expansion also occurred in some nonresponding patients. The authors did not determine the antigen specificity of the expanded peripheral T cells.

On this clone: The target antigen is unknown.

TCRdb keeps only in-frame clones here, not all; method: immunoSEQ multiplex PCR. The sample yields 71,000 or so clones, about 85% seen once. This TCR derives from an adult with an advanced solid tumor such as melanoma, head and neck, liver or kidney cancer. Here the sequenced sample was CD4+ or CD8+ T cells sorted from blood, taken in a trial of the OX40 agonist ivuxolimab. V and J are TRBV19 and TRBJ1-2; 7 bases are shared with TRBD1. CDR3: CASSLQGDYGYTF. As DNA, the CDR3 is TGTGCCAGTTCCTTGCAGGGGGACTATGGCTACACCTTC. The full variable domain, rest sourced from reference TRBV19 and TRBJ1-2, is DGGITQSPKYLFRKEGQNVTLSCEQNLNHDAMYWYRQDPGQGLRLIYYSQIVNDFQKGDIAEGYSVSREKKESFPLTVTSAQKNPTAFYLCASSLQGDYGYTFGSGTRLTVV.